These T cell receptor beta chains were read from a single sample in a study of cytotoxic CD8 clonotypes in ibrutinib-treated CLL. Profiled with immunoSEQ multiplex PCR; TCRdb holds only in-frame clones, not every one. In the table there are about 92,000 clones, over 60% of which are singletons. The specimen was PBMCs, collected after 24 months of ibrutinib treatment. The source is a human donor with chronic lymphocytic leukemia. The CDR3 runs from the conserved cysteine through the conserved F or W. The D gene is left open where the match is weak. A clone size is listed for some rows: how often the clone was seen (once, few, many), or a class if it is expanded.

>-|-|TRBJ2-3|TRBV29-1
TGCAGCGCCGCCCGGGCCTGGGACTCAAGCACAGATACGCAGTATTTT
CSAARAWDSSTDTQYF
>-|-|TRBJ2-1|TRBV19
TGTGCCAGTAGTACGTACTCCGGGAGCGGAAATGAGCAGTTCTTC
CASSTYSGSGNEQFF
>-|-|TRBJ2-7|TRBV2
TGTGCCAGCAGTCTCTCCGCAAACGAGCAGTACTTC
CASSLSANEQYF
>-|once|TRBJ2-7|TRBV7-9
TGTGCCAGCAGCTTAGTAATCTACGAGCAGTACTTC
CASSLVIYEQYF
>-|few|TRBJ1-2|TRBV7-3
TGTGCCAGCAGCCCCGAGGCAAGGGCTAGCTACACCTTC
CASSPEARASYTF
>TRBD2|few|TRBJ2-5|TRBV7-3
TGTGCCAGCAGCTTAATCGGCGGGAGGGTAGGAGAGACCCAGTACTTC
CASSLIGGRVGETQYF
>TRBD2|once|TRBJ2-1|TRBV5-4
TGTGCCAGCATCACCTTGGCGGGAGGGCCTAGAAGGTTTGCGGTCTTC
CASITLAGGPRRFAVF
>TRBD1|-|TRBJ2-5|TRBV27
TGTGCCAGCAGTTTAACTCGGCAGGGGACAGGAGAGACCCAGTACTTC
CASSLTRQGTGETQYF
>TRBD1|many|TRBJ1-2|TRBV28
TGTGCCAGCAGTACCGGACAGGGGGGACGCGGCTACACCTTC
CASSTGQGGRGYTF
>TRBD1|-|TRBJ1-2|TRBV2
TGTGCCAGCATCGATGGTAGGGGGCTCTACTATGGCTACACCTTC
CASIDGRGLYYGYTF
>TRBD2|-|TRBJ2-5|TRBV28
TGTGCCAGCAGCGTACTAAGCGGGAACCAAGAGACCCAGTACTTC
CASSVLSGNQETQYF
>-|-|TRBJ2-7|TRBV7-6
TGTGCCAGCAGCTCCGCCAGGGGTACGTACGAGCAGTACTTC
CASSSARGTYEQYF
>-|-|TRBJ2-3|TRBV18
TGTGCCAGCTCACCGCAGGGGAGAAGCACAGATACGCAGTATTTT
CASSPQGRSTDTQYF
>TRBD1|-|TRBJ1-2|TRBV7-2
TGTGCCAGCAGCTCGACAGGGACAAACTATGGCTACACCTTC
CASSSTGTNYGYTF
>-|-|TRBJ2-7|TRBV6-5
TGTGCCAGCAGTTACTCGACGAAGGGGGCCTACGAGCAGTACTTC
CASSYSTKGAYEQYF
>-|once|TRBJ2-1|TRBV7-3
TGTGCCAGCAGCCCGAGACCCCGCAATGAGCAGTTCTTC
CASSPRPRNEQFF
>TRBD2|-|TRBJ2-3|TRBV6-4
TGTGCCAGCAGTCCTAGCGGGGGGGCCACAGATACGCAGTATTTT
CASSPSGGATDTQYF
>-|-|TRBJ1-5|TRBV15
TGTGCCACCAGCAGACCCCCCACCGGTGACAGCCAAGGCAAATATAGCAATCAGCCCCAGCATTTT
CATSRPPTGDSQGKYSNQPQHF
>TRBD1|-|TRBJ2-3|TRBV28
TGTGCCAGCAGTGGGACAGGACCATCCCCGAGTCAGTATTTT
CASSGTGPSPSQYF
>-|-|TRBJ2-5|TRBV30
TGTGCCTGGAGTGTACCCGGTGGAGAGACCCAGTACTTC
CAWSVPGGETQYF
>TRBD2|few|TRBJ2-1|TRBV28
TGTGCCAGCAGTTTAGACACGGGACTAGCGGGAGGTTTGAATGAGCAGTTCTTC
CASSLDTGLAGGLNEQFF
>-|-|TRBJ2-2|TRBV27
TGTGCCAGCAGTTTAGGCGGGGCTGGTACCGGGGAGCTGTTTTTT
CASSLGGAGTGELFF
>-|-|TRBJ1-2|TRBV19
TGTGCCACCGAAACAGGGAACTATGGCTACACCTTC
CATETGNYGYTF
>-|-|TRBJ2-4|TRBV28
TGTGCCAGCAGTTTCTATGGGCTAGCCAAAAACATTCAGTACTTC
CASSFYGLAKNIQYF
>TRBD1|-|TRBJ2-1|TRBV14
TGTGCCAGCAGCCAAGATCTAAAAGGGGGCCTTCAGTTCTTC
CASSQDLKGGLQFF
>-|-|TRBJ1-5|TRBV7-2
TGTGCCAGCAGCTTGGGACACAATCAGCCCCAGCATTTT
CASSLGHNQPQHF
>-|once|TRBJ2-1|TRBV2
TGTGCCAGCAGTCTCCTAGCGGAGCAGTTCTTC
CASSLLAEQFF
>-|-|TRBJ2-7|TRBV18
TGTGCCAGCTCACCACCTAGCTCCTACGAGCAGTACTTC
CASSPPSSYEQYF
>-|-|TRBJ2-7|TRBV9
TGTGCCAGCAGCGGCCGGGACACCTCCTACGAGCAGTACTTC
CASSGRDTSYEQYF
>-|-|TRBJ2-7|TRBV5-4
TGTGCCAGCAGCTCCTCAGACAGCTACGAGCAGTACTTC
CASSSSDSYEQYF
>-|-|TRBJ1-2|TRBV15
TGTGCCACCAGCGGGTGGGGGCTCGATGGCTACACCTTC
CATSGWGLDGYTF
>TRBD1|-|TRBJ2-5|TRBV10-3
TGTGCCATCAGTGGTCCCGGGACAGGGCATCAAGAGACCCAGTACTTC
CAISGPGTGHQETQYF
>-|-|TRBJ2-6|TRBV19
TGTGCCAGTAGCTTGGTCTCTGGGGCCAACGTCCTGACTTTC
CASSLVSGANVLTF
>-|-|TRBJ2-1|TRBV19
TGTGCCAGTAGTCGGGGGCTTGGGACTACCCTTATCGGCAATGAGCAGTTCTTC
CASSRGLGTTLIGNEQFF
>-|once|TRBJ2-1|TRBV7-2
TGTGCCAGCAGCCCGGACTGGAGCTCCTACAATGAGCAGTTCTTC
CASSPDWSSYNEQFF
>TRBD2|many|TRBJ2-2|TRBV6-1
TGTGCCAGCGGGCGGGAGGGGGGCACCGGGGAGCTGTTTTTT
CASGREGGTGELFF
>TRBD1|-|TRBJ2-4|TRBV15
TGTGCCACCAGCAGAGATAGGGACAGGGCTCACTCTTTC
CATSRDRDRAHSF
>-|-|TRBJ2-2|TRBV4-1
TGCGCCAGCCGGAAGGTCGGGGGTTCTGGGGAGCTGTTTTTT
CASRKVGGSGELFF
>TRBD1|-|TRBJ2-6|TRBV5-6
TGTGCCAGCAGCTTTCCCCCCGGGACAGGGGATTTTAGGGCCAACGTCCTGACTTTC
CASSFPPGTGDFRANVLTF
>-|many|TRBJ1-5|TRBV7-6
TGTGCCAGCAGCTTATATCAGGGAGGAAATCAGCCCCAGCATTTT
CASSLYQGGNQPQHF
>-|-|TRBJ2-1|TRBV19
TGTGCCAGTAGTCGCTACTCCTACAATGAGCAGTTCTTC
CASSRYSYNEQFF
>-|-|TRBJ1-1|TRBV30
TGTGCCTGGAGTCCGGGCTACACTGAAGCTTTCTTT
CAWSPGYTEAFF
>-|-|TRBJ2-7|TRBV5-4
TGTGCCAGCAGCCCTGGTACCGGGAAATCCCTGATCCACTACGAGCAGTACTTC
CASSPGTGKSLIHYEQYF
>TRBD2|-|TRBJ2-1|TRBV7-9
TGTGCCAGCAGCAATTTAGCGGGAGTCTCCTACAATGAGCAGTTCTTC
CASSNLAGVSYNEQFF
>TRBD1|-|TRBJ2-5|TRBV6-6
TGTGCCAGCAGTTACGGGCAGGGGGCCGGAGAGACCCAGTACTTC
CASSYGQGAGETQYF
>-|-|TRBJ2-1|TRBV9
TGTGCCAGCAGCACCCGTCACCAGAGCTCCTACAATGAGCAGTTCTTC
CASSTRHQSSYNEQFF
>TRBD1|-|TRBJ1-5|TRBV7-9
TGTGCCAGCAGCCCCGGGACAGGGAGAGGTGGCAATCAGCCCCAGCATTTT
CASSPGTGRGGNQPQHF
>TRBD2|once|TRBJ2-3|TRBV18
TGTGCCAGCTCAGATAGCGGGACTAGCACAGATACGCAGTATTTT
CASSDSGTSTDTQYF